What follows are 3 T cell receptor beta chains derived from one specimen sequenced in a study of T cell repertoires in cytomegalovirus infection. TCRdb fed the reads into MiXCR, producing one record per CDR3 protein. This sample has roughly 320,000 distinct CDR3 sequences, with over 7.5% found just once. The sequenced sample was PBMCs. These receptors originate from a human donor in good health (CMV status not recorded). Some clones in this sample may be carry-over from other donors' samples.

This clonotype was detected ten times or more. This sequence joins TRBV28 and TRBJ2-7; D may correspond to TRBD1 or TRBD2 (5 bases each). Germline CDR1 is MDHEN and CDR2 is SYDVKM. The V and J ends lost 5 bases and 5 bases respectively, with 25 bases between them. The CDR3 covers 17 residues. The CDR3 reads CASSPPTPGPDSHEQYF. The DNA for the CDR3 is TGTGCCAGCAGTCCACCTACTCCGGGACCAGATTCGCACGAGCAGTACTTC.

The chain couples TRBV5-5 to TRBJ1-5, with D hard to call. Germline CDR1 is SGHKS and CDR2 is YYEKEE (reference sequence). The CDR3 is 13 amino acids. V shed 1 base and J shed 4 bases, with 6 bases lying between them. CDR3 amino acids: CASSLPLNQPQHF. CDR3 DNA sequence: TGTGCCAGCAGCTTGCCTCTGAATCAGCCCCAGCATTTT.

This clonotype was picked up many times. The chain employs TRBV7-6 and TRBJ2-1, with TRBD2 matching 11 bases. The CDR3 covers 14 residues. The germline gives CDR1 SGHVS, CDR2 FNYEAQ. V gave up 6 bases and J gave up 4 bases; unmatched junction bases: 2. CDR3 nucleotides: TGTGCCAGCAGTGCTAGCGGGGGGTACAATGAGCAGTTCTTC. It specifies CASSASGGYNEQFF.